This TCR beta chain was recovered during a study of T cell repertoires in cytomegalovirus infection (dated by TCRdb to between 2017 and 2020). Describing the broader study: Donor HLA type was relevant to the analysis, as public TCR beta signatures indicated carriage of CMV infection together with the matching HLA type. What the work shows at the level of the full study, not this receptor alone: In the ex vivo response, HLA-C-restricted CMV-specific TCR beta clonotypes were dominant, and in two of eight donors the single most frequent clonotype came from this HLA-C-restricted group. Cumulative frequency of public TCR beta family members discriminated carriers of CMV infection plus the relevant HLA type in this cohort and an independent approximately 370-donor cohort.

Per the germline V gene, SNHLY is the CDR1 and FYNNEI is the CDR2. The CDR3 sequence holds 16 residues, the cysteine and phenylalanine included. The DNA shown is the 48-base CDR3, in frame from base 1. The germline V and J ends show losses of 1 base and 9 bases respectively, and no gene match explains 12 bases of the junction. Instrument on record: Illumina HiSeq 1500. Clones were called with MiXCR by TCRdb after fastp trimmed the public reads at Q25, and only in-frame beta chains were retained. Each CDR3 protein appears once, grouped with its most common genes and DNA. The sample yields some 280,000 distinct CDR3 sequences; roughly 13% were counted once. The ten largest clonotypes hold around 9.5% of the sample. This clonotype occurred many times. Its antigen target is currently unknown. The record has no base qualities; no much larger clone is one base away.

Recombination linked TRBV2 to TRBJ2-1; 7 junctional bases match TRBD2. Sequencing was performed on PBMCs. The receptor comes from a human donor in good health (CMV status not recorded). Some clones in this sample may be carry-over from other donors' samples. The CDR3 has the sequence CASSEDRGVIGPEQFF. The DNA reads as follows: TGTGCCAGCAGTGAAGATCGGGGGGTCATTGGTCCTGAGCAGTTCTTC.